Following are 8 T cell receptor beta chains from one sample sequenced in a study of shared clonotypes between healthy human individuals. TCRdb keeps only in-frame clones here, not all; method: immunoSEQ multiplex PCR. The sample comprises more than 2,000,000 clones, around 90% of which are singletons, and around 0.15% rests with the top ten. Sequencing input: naive CD4+ T cells sorted from blood. Subset described: CD45RA+ positively selected. All receptors come from a young man in good health.

The V gene is TRBV5-1, the J gene TRBJ1-2; the match to TRBD1 covers 9 bases. This CDR3 spans 16 amino acids. Germline CDR1 is SGHRS and CDR2 is YFSETQ. J was trimmed by 5 bases and V by 5 bases; bases with no gene match: 13. CDR3: CASRPIQGATFYGYTF. DNA for the CDR3: TGCGCCAGCAGGCCAATACAGGGGGCGACGTTTTATGGCTACACCTTC.

V gene TRBV28 combines with J gene TRBJ1-4; maybe TRBD1 (5 bases). Trimming pared 3 bases from V and 8 bases from J, leaving 16 bases between. The CDR3 is made up of 15 amino acids. Germline CDR1 and CDR2: MDHEN and SYDVKM. The CDR3 nucleotides are TGTGCCAGCAGTTTGCCGGGACGAGAAAGGGAAAAACTGTTTTTT. Its translation: CASSLPGREREKLFF. The complete variable domain, with remaining parts taken from reference TRBV28 and TRBJ1-4, reads DVKVTQSSRYLVKRTGEKVFLECVQDMDHENMFWYRQDPGLGLRLIYFSYDVKMKEKGDIPEGYSVSREKKERFSLILESASTNQTSMYLCASSLPGREREKLFFGSGTQLSVL.

The chain couples TRBV5-4 to TRBJ1-1, with D tentatively TRBD1 (6 bases). In germline, CDR1 is SGHNT, CDR2 YYREEE (reference sequence). There are 16 residues in the CDR3. The germline V and J ends were trimmed by 1 base and 0 bases, with 13 bases remaining between them. The CDR3 sequence is CASSLLTGNLNTEAFF. The CDR3 nucleotides are TGTGCCAGCAGCTTGCTCACAGGGAATTTGAACACTGAAGCTTTCTTT. The full variable domain, its missing parts supplied by reference TRBV5-4 and TRBJ1-1, is ETGVTQSPTHLIKTRGQQVTLRCSSQSGHNTVSWYQQALGQGPQFIFQYYREEENGRGNFPPRFSGLQFPNYSSELNVNALELDDSALYLCASSLLTGNLNTEAFFGQGTRLTVV.

The DNA of the CDR3 is TGTGCCAGCAGGCCCCAGGGGCTGAACACTGAAGCTTTCTTT. Encoded protein: CASRPQGLNTEAFF. The chain joins TRBV28 to TRBJ1-1; D is possibly TRBD1 (6 bases). Deletions cut 6 bases from V and 0 bases from J, with 11 bases between. Per germline, CDR1 MDHEN and CDR2 SYDVKM. The CDR3 has 14 amino acids.

The chain employs TRBV27 and TRBJ2-7, with D possibly matching TRBD1 (6 bases). The CDR3 is 13 amino acids. CDR1 is MNHEY, CDR2 SMNVEV, per germline (reference sequence). Trimming cost V 6 bases and J 3 bases, with 12 bases left between them. As DNA, the CDR3 is TGTGCCAGCAGACCTAACAGGGACTACGAGCAGTACTTC. This sequence encodes CASRPNRDYEQYF.

Notes on this clone: One end of the junction fails to match germline, which may point to a read error. The genes are TRBV11-2 and TRBJ1-3; 7 nucleotides line up with TRBD1. Germline CDR1 is SGHAT and CDR2 is FQNNGV. The CDR3 is 15 residues long. The DNA for the CDR3 is TGTGCCAGCAGCGGACAGGTCAACTCTGGTAACACCATATATTTT. This gives the protein CASSGQVNSGNTIYF.

The rearrangement links TRBV6-6 to TRBJ2-6; possible D gene TRBD1, 5 bases. The CDR3 runs to 16 residues. With 7 bases removed from V and 3 bases from J, the gap between germline ends came to 16 bases. The germline CDR1 and CDR2 sequences are MNHNY and SVGAGI (reference sequence). The CDR3 DNA sequence: TGTGCCAGCACCTACTCATCAGGGATTGGGGCCAACGTCCTGACTTTC. This encodes CASTYSSGIGANVLTF.

This clone was observed a single time. The V and J genes are TRBV6-5 and TRBJ2-5; TRBD1 is a possible D gene (6 bases). Germline assignment: CDR1 MNHEY and CDR2 SVGAGI. The V gene lost 6 bases and the J gene lost 3 bases, with 11 bases spanning the gap. The CDR3 extends over 13 amino acids. The CDR3 region has the DNA TGTGCCAGCAGGCGGACAGTCAAAGAGACCCAGTACTTC. Translated: CASRRTVKETQYF.